The 27 T cell receptor beta chains below come from one sample, sequenced in a study of read filtering for tumor transcriptome and immune sequencing. Molecular barcoded adaptors covering alpha/delta and beta/gamma chains were used on roughly 400 ng RNA. One entry per CDR3 protein, called by TCRdb with MiXCR from the reads. The sample has some 48,000 distinct CDR3 sequences, roughly 20% seen once. The sequenced material came from a population of CD138-negative cells sorted from bone marrow. These receptors originate from a donor at least 40 years old with multiple myeloma.

This clonotype was recorded many times. CDR3 DNA sequence: TGTGCCATCAGTGATTACGAGACTAGCGGGAGGGCCTACGAGCAGTACTTC. Translated: CAISDYETSGRAYEQYF. The chain carries TRBV10-3 and TRBJ2-7; TRBD2 matches at 14 bases. Germline CDR1 ENHRY, CDR2 SYGVKD. V shed 3 bases, J shed 2 bases, and the junction held 6 bases outside the gene matches. This CDR3 has 17 amino acids.

This clonotype was detected many times. The DNA of the CDR3 is TGTGCCAGCAGCTCCACCGTCCGGGAGACCCAGTACTTC. This gives the protein CASSSTVRETQYF. The chain couples TRBV7-2 to TRBJ2-5; D remains unclear. The CDR3 runs to 13 residues. Germline values: CDR1 SGHTA, CDR2 FQGNSA. Trimming took off 4 bases at V and 5 bases at J, with 11 bases between the two ends.

This clonotype has ten or more counts. The chain employs TRBV29-1 and TRBJ1-2; D is ambiguous. From germline, CDR1 is SQVTM and CDR2 ANQGSEA. V was pared by 0 bases and J by 6 bases, with 14 bases between. The CDR3 totals 14 residues. Here the CDR3 reads CSVEDLGRMNGYTF. The DNA of the CDR3 is TGCAGCGTTGAAGATCTAGGCAGGATGAATGGCTACACCTTC.

This clonotype was observed at least ten times. The CDR3 bases are TGCGCCAGCAGCCGTACCGGGACTAGTAACGAGCAGTACTTC. Protein product: CASSRTGTSNEQYF. The chain is built from TRBV5-1 and TRBJ2-7, with 8 bases aligning to TRBD2. J gave up 5 bases and V 4 bases, and 8 bases lay outside the gene matches. The length of the CDR3 is 14 residues. CDR1 SGHRS and CDR2 YFSETQ come from the germline V gene.

This clonotype has ten or more counts. V usage is TRBV18 and J usage is TRBJ2-5; TRBD2 matches at 9 bases. The V gene's germline CDR1 is KGHSH and CDR2 LQKENI. The CDR3 runs to 14 residues. The trim removed 5 bases at V and 3 bases at J, leaving 4 bases unmatched. CDR3 sequence: CASSWGLAEETQYF. In DNA form, the CDR3 reads TGTGCCAGCTCATGGGGACTAGCCGAAGAGACCCAGTACTTC.

This clonotype was counted many times. The V call is TRBV12-5, the J call TRBJ1-1; a weak D match, TRBD1 (5 bases). This CDR3 comprises 15 residues. The germline V and J ends were trimmed by 1 base and 2 bases, with 11 bases remaining between them. Germline V lookup: CDR1 LGHNT, CDR2 FRNRAP. CDR3 bases: TGTGCTAGTGGTTTGGGGGGGAACAGAAACACTGAAGCTTTCTTT. As protein: CASGLGGNRNTEAFF.

This clonotype was detected ten times or more. V usage is TRBV7-9 and J usage is TRBJ1-1; D remains ambiguous. The V gene's germline CDR1 is SEHNR and CDR2 FQNEAQ (reference sequence). V was clipped by 5 bases and J by 2 bases, with 9 bases between them. The CDR3 is 13 residues long. CDR3 amino acids: CASSPSYNTEAFF. The CDR3 DNA sequence: TGTGCCAGCAGCCCTAGTTACAACACTGAAGCTTTCTTT.

This rearrangement joins TRBV13 to TRBJ2-3; 8 nucleotides align to TRBD1. The CDR3 contains 19 residues. J lost 0 bases, V lost 2 bases, and 13 bases had no gene match. From germline, CDR1 is PRHDT and CDR2 FYEKMQ (reference sequence). CDR3 DNA: TGTGCCAGCAGCTTAAGGACGACAGGGGCGTCACCTAGCACAGATACGCAGTATTTT. This translates into CASSLRTTGASPSTDTQYF.

Of note for this clonotype: The likely explanation is a read error, given a far larger clone one base away. The chain links TRBV12-3 or TRBV12-4 to TRBJ2-1, with D uncertain. The CDR3 is made up of 11 amino acids. V was shortened by 7 bases and J by 12 bases, with 13 bases between the two germline ends. CDR3 sequence: CASTAGSSQFF. CDR3 coding DNA: TGTGCCAGCACCGCTGGTTCCTCGCAGTTCTTC.

On this clonotype: The CDR3 ends on some other residue instead of the conserved phenylalanine or tryptophan, so this is likely a read error. The CDR3 DNA sequence: TGCAGCGCGGACCGGACAGGGTACAATGAGCAGTTCTCC. It encodes CSADRTGYNEQFS. The rearrangement joins TRBV29-1 to TRBJ2-1; 8 nucleotides match TRBD1. J was trimmed by 4 bases and V by 7 bases; bases with no gene match: 6. The CDR3 length is 13 residues. CDR1 is SQVTM, CDR2 ANQGSEA, per germline.

This clonotype was detected many times. V usage is TRBV7-9 and J usage is TRBJ2-7; D gene unclear. The CDR3 has 11 residues. Trimming removed 5 bases at V and 5 bases at J, with 7 bases between. From germline, CDR1 is SEHNR and CDR2 FQNEAQ (reference sequence). DNA of the CDR3: TGTGCCAGCAGCCCAAGGGACGAGCAGTACTTC. Its translation: CASSPRDEQYF.

This clonotype was found many times. This chain links TRBV7-2 with TRBJ1-1; TRBD1 is a possible D gene (6 bases). Trimming cost V 5 bases and J 0 bases, with 16 bases left between them. CDR3 length equals 16 residues. Germline V CDR1 and CDR2: SGHTA, FQGNSA. This chain's CDR3 is CASSPRDISLNTEAFF. The DNA for the CDR3 is TGTGCCAGCAGCCCAAGGGACATATCCCTGAACACTGAAGCTTTCTTT.

There are many counts of this clonotype. The rearrangement uses TRBV18 and TRBJ2-7; possibly TRBD2 for D (5 bases). CDR1 is KGHSH and CDR2 is LQKENI in the germline V gene. The V end lost 10 bases, the J end lost 6 bases, and 19 bases lay between the germline ends. CDR3 size: 13 residues. The CDR3 DNA reads TGTGCCACCCTAGAGAGAGAGGGCGGCGAGCAGTACTTC. Its translation is CATLEREGGEQYF.

V gene TRBV5-4 combines with J gene TRBJ1-2, with 7 bases lining up with TRBD1. The germline gives CDR1 SGHNT, CDR2 YYREEE (reference sequence). This CDR3 is built from 13 residues. The J segment lost 7 bases and the V segment lost 4 bases, leaving 7 bases of the junction unmatched. As DNA, the CDR3 is TGTGCCAGCAGCGTATTAGGGGGCGCTGGCTACACCTTC. Its protein is CASSVLGGAGYTF.

At least ten counts were recorded for this clonotype. V gene TRBV7-9 combines with J gene TRBJ2-7; the match to TRBD1 covers 11 bases. V shed 7 bases, J shed 6 bases, and the junction held 5 bases outside the gene matches. This CDR3 contains 13 residues. In germline, CDR1 is SEHNR, CDR2 FQNEAQ (reference sequence). This CDR3 is CASKSGQGGEQYF. The CDR3 bases are TGTGCCAGCAAATCGGGACAGGGGGGCGAGCAGTACTTC.

This clonotype was seen repeatedly, ten times or more. The chain has TRBV29-1 and TRBJ2-7, with 10 bases lining up with TRBD1. Germline CDR1 reads SQVTM; CDR2 reads ANQGSEA. With V trimmed by 6 bases and J by 0 bases, 8 bases remained unmatched. The CDR3 consists of 15 residues. CDR3 DNA: TGCAGCGTGAAGACGGGACAGGGGAGCTCCTACGAGCAGTACTTC. It translates to CSVKTGQGSSYEQYF.

This clonotype was picked up many times. This chain connects TRBV20-1 to TRBJ2-2; 10 nucleotides agree with TRBD2. Germline loops: CDR1 DFQATT, CDR2 SNEGSKA (reference sequence). The CDR3 is 15 amino acids. J lost 0 bases, V lost 6 bases, and 4 bases had no gene match. The CDR3 coding sequence is TGCAGTGCCGCAAGCGGGAGGGCGAACACCGGGGAGCTGTTTTTT. This gives the protein CSAASGRANTGELFF.

As for this clonotype: Just one base apart from a much larger clone, this may be a read error. V usage is TRBV6-5 and J usage is TRBJ2-3; TRBD2 agrees at 9 bases. The CDR3 runs 15 residues. From germline, CDR1 is MNHEY and CDR2 SVGAGI. The CDR3 region is CVSSYTLAGRDTQYF. CDR3 in DNA: TGTGTCAGCAGTTACACCCTAGCGGGACGGGATACGCAGTATTTT.

This clonotype was detected ten times or more. The gene calls are TRBV14 and TRBJ2-7; D possibly corresponds to TRBD2 (5 bases). CDR1 is SGHDN, CDR2 FVKESK, per germline. Between the trimmed V and J ends, which lost 2 bases and 1 base, there was a span of 12 bases. The CDR3 sequence is 15 residues long. The chain's CDR3 is CASSQSRAPSYEQYF. Here the CDR3 DNA reads TGTGCCAGCAGCCAATCGCGGGCGCCTTCCTACGAGCAGTACTTC. Full variable domain (remainder filled in from reference TRBV14 and TRBJ2-7): EAGVTQFPSHSVIEKGQTVTLRCDPISGHDNLYWYRRVMGKEIKFLLHFVKESKQDESGMPNNRFLAERTGGTYSTLKVQPAELEDSGVYFCASSQSRAPSYEQYFGPGTRLTVT.

Many counts were recorded for this clonotype. V usage is TRBV7-6 and J usage is TRBJ2-2; 9 nucleotides align to TRBD1. Germline-derived CDR1 and CDR2 are SGHVS and FNYEAQ. V lost 5 bases, J lost 6 bases, and 13 bases stayed unmatched. This CDR3 is 17 amino acids long. In nucleotides, the CDR3 is TGTGCCAGCAGCCGAAACCCGGGACAGGGATCCTCCGGGGAGCTGTTTTTT. Protein: CASSRNPGQGSSGELFF. Filled out from reference TRBV7-6 and TRBJ2-2, the complete variable domain reads GAGVSQSPRYKVTKRGQDVALRCDPISGHVSLYWYRQALGQGPEFLTYFNYEAQQDKSGLPNDRFSAERPEGSISTLTIQRTEQRDSAMYRCASSRNPGQGSSGELFFGEGSRLTVL.

This clonotype was counted many times. The gene calls are TRBV20-1 and TRBJ2-7; D is possibly TRBD1 or TRBD2 (5 bases each). With 0 bases removed from V and 2 bases from J, the gap between germline ends came to 17 bases. CDR1 and CDR2 from the germline V gene are DFQATT and SNEGSKA (reference sequence). The length of the CDR3 is 16 residues. CDR3 residues: CSARDRVGVPPYEQYF. The CDR3 nucleotides are TGCAGTGCTAGAGATAGAGTGGGGGTGCCCCCCTACGAGCAGTACTTC.

This clonotype was seen ten or more times. The CDR3 protein is CASSFPPGGREAFF. DNA of the CDR3: TGTGCCAGCAGCTTTCCGCCCGGCGGCCGAGAAGCTTTCTTT. The chain is built from TRBV11-2 and TRBJ1-1, with D unclear. The CDR3 has 14 amino acids. V was clipped by 3 bases and J by 8 bases, with 16 bases between them. Looked up from germline, CDR1 is SGHAT and CDR2 is FQNNGV.

There are many counts of this clonotype. V gene TRBV28 combines with J gene TRBJ1-5; D uncertain. This CDR3 comprises 13 residues. Looked up from germline, CDR1 is MDHEN and CDR2 is SYDVKM. Trimming took 3 bases from V and 3 from J, leaving 6 bases between them. CDR3 nucleotides: TGTGCCAGCAGTTTCACACTCAATCAGCCCCAGCATTTT. It encodes CASSFTLNQPQHF.

This clonotype was seen only once. This may come from a read error, since a much larger clone is one base off. CDR3 sequence reads: CATGGPDLNTGELFF. The DNA of the CDR3 is TGTGCCACCGGCGGACCCGATCTGAACACCGGGGAGCTGTTTTTT. V and J are TRBV24-1 and TRBJ2-2; unclear D gene. Between the trimmed V and J ends, which lost 9 bases and 1 base, there was a span of 14 bases. Looked up from germline, CDR1 is KGHDR and CDR2 is SFDVKD. This CDR3 has 15 amino acids.

The chain links TRBV4-1 to TRBJ2-7; weak D call: TRBD1 (5 bases). Trimming took 1 base from V and 2 from J, leaving 15 bases between them. The CDR3 has 16 amino acids. Germline-derived CDR1 and CDR2 are MGHRA and YSYEKL. The CDR3, as DNA: TGCGCCAGCAGCCAAGGGACGCCAGGGAATCCCTACGAGCAGTACTTC. Translated, it gives CASSQGTPGNPYEQYF.

This clonotype was counted between two and nine times. A much bigger clone sits one base away, suggesting this may be a read error. The genes are TRBV24-1 and TRBJ1-5; D remains unclear. Looked up from germline, CDR1 is KGHDR and CDR2 is SFDVKD. CDR3 length: 14 residues. V lost 1 base and J 5 bases, leaving 8 bases between the germline ends. DNA for the CDR3: TGTGCCACCAGTGATTTTTCCCGCGATCAGCCCCAGCATTTT. Translation: CATSDFSRDQPQHF.

This clonotype was recorded at least ten times. The DNA for the CDR3 is TGTGCCAGCAGCACCCAACCCGGGACAGGGGGCCCTGGGGCCAACGTCCTGACTTTC. Translation gives CASSTQPGTGGPGANVLTF. The rearrangement links TRBV6-6 to TRBJ2-6, with 12 positions matching TRBD1. The CDR3 runs to 19 residues. V lost 6 bases, J lost 2 bases, and 11 bases stayed unmatched. CDR1 is MNHNY and CDR2 is SVGAGI in the germline V gene (reference sequence).